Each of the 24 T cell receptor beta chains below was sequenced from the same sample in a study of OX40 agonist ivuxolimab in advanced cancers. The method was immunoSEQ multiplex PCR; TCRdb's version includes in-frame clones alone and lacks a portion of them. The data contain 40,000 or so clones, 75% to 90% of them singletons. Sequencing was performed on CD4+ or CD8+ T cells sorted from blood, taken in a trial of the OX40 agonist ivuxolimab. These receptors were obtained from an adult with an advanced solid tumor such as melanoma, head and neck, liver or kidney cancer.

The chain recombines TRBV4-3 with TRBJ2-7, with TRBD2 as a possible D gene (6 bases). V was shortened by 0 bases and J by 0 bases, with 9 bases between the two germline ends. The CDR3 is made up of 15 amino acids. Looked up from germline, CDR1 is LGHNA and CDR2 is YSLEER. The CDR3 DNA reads TGCGCCAGCAGCCAAGATATGCGGGGCTCCTACGAGCAGTACTTC. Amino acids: CASSQDMRGSYEQYF.

In nucleotides, the CDR3 is TGTGCCAGCAGCTACGAGGGGGGTGGCACTGAAGCTTTCTTT. Its translation is CASSYEGGGTEAFF. This chain uses TRBV6-6 with TRBJ1-1, with a possible D match to TRBD1 (6 bases). Germline CDR1 MNHNY, CDR2 SVGAGI (reference sequence). V was cut by 6 bases and J by 4 bases, with 15 bases left in between. The CDR3 totals 14 residues.

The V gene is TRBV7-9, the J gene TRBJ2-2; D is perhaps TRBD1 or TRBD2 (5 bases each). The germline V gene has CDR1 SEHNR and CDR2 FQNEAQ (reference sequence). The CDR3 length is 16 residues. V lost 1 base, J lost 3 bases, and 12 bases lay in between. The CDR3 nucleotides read TGTGCCAGCAGCTTAGGAGGGGCAGGGCACACCGGGGAGCTGTTTTTT. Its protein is CASSLGGAGHTGELFF.

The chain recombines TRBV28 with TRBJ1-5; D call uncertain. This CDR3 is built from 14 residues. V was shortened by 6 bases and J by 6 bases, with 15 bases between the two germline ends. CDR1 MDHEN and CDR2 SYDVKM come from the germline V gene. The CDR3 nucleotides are TGTGCCAGCAGGCCTGCAGGCGTAGGTCAGCCCCAGCATTTT. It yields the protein CASRPAGVGQPQHF.

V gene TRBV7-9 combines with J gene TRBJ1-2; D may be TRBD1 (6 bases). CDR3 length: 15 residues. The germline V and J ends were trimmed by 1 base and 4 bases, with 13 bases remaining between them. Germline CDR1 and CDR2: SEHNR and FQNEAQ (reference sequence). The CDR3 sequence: CASSLGRQVSYGYTF. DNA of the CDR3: TGTGCCAGCAGCTTAGGACGACAGGTTTCCTATGGCTACACCTTC.

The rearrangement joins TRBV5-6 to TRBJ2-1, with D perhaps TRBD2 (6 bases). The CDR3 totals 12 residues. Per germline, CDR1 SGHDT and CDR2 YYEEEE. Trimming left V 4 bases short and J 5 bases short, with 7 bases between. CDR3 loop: CASSGLNNEQFF. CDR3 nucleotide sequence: TGTGCCAGCAGCGGACTAAACAATGAGCAGTTCTTC.

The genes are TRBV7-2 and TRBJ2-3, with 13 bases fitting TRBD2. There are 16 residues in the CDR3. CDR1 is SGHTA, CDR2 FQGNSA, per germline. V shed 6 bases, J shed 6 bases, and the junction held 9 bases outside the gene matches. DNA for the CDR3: TGTGCCAGCAGGAGAGGGACTAGCGGGGAATGGGATACGCAGTATTTT. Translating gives CASRRGTSGEWDTQYF.

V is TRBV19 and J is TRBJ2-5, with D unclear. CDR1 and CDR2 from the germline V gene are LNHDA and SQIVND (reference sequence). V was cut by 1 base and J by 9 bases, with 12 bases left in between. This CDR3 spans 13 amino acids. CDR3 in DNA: TGTGCCAGTAGTATAGGGTCACTGGGTTCCCAGTACTTC. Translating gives CASSIGSLGSQYF.

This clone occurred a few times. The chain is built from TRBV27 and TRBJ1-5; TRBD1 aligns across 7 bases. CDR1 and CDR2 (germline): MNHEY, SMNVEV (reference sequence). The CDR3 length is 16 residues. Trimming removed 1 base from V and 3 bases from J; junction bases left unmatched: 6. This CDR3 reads CASSLWGQQLNQPQHF. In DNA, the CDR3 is TGTGCCAGCAGTTTATGGGGACAGCAACTCAATCAGCCCCAGCATTTT.

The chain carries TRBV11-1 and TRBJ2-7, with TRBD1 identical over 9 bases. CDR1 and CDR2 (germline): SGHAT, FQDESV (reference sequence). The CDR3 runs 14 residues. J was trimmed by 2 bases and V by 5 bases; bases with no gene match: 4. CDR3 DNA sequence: TGTGCCAGCAGCACCTGGGACAGGGCCTACGAGCAGTACTTC. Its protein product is CASSTWDRAYEQYF.

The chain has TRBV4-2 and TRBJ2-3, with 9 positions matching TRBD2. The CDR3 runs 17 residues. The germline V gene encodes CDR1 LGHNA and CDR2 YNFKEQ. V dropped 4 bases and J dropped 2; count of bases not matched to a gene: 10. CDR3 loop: CASSPRRGLAHTDTQYF. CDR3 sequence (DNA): TGTGCCAGCAGCCCCCGCCGGGGACTAGCCCACACAGATACGCAGTATTTT.

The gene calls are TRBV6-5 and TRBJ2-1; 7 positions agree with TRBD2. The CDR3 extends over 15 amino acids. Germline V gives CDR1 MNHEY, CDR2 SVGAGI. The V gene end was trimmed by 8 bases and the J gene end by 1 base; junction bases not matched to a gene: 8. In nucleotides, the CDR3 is TGTGCCAGCCGAATCGGCGGGGGTTCCTACAATGAGCAGTTCTTC. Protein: CASRIGGGSYNEQFF.

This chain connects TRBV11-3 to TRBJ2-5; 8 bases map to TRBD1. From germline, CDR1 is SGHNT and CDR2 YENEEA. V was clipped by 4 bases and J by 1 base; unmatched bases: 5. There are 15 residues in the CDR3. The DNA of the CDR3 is TGTGCCAGCAGCTCGCCGGGACAGGTCCAAGAGACCCAGTACTTC. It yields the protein CASSSPGQVQETQYF.

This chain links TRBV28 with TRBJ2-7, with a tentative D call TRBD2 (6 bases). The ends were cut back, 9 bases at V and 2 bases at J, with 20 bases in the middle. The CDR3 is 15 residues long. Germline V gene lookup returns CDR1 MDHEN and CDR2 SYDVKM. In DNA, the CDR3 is TGTGCCAGAGCGACCGGGTCCGGAGGGCCCTACGAGCAGTACTTC. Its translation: CARATGSGGPYEQYF. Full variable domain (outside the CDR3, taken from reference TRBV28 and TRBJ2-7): DVKVTQSSRYLVKRTGEKVFLECVQDMDHENMFWYRQDPGLGLRLIYFSYDVKMKEKGDIPEGYSVSREKKERFSLILESASTNQTSMYLCARATGSGGPYEQYFGPGTRLTVT.

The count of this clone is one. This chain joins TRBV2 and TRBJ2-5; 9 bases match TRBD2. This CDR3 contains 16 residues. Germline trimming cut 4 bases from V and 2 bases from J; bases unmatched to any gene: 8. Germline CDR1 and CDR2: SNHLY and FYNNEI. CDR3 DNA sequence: TGTGCCAGCAGTGGGCGTTTTCTAGCGGGGCAAGAGACCCAGTACTTC. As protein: CASSGRFLAGQETQYF. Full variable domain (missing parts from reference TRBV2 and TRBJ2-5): EPEVTQTPSHQVTQMGQEVILRCVPISNHLYFYWYRQILGQKVEFLVSFYNNEISEKSEIFDDQFSVERPDGSNFTLKIRSTKLEDSAMYFCASSGRFLAGQETQYFGPGTRLLVL.

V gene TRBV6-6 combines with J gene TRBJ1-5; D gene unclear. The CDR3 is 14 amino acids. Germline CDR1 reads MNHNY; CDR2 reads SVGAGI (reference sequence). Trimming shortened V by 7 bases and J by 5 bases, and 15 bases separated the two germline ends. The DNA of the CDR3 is TGTGCCAGCAACCCAAGGCAAGGGTATCAGCCCCAGCATTTT. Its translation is CASNPRQGYQPQHF.

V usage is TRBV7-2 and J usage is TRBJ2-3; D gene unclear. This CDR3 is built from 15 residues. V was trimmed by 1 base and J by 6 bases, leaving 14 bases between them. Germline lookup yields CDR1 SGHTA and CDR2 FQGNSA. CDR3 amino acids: CASSLGSSPWDTQYF. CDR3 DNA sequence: TGTGCCAGCAGCTTAGGGTCCTCCCCCTGGGATACGCAGTATTTT.

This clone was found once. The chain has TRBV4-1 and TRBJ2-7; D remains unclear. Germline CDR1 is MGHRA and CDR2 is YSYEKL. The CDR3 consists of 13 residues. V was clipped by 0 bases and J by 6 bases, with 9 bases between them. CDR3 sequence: CASSQDPGSEQYF. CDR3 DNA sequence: TGCGCCAGCAGCCAAGATCCCGGGTCCGAGCAGTACTTC.

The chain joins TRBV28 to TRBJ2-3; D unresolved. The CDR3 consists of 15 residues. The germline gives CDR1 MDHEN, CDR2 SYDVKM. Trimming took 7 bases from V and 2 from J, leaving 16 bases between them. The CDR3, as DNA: TGTGCCAGCACCACCCGGGCAGACCACACAGATACGCAGTATTTT. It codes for CASTTRADHTDTQYF.

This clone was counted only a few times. DNA of the CDR3: TGTGCCAGCATTGGGGGGTCAGGGGAAAAACTGTTTTTT. Residues: CASIGGSGEKLFF. The V and J genes are TRBV21-1 and TRBJ1-4. TRBV21-1 is a pseudogene segment. The CDR3 extends over 13 amino acids.

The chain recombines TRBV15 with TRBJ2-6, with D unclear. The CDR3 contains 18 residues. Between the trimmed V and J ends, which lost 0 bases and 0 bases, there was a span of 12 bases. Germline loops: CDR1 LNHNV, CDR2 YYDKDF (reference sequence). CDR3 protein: CATSRDWGFSSGANVLTF. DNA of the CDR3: TGTGCCACCAGCAGAGATTGGGGATTCTCCTCTGGGGCCAACGTCCTGACTTTC.

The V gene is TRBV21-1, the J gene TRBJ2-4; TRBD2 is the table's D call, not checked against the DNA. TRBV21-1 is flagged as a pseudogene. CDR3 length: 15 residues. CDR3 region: CASSSAGLAKNIQYF. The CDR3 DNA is TGTGCCAGCAGCAGTGCGGGGTTAGCCAAAAACATTCAGTACTTC.

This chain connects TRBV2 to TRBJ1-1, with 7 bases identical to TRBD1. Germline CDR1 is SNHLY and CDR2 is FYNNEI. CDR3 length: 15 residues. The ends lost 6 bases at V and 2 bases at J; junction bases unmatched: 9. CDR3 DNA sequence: TGTGCCAGCAGACGACCGGGACAGCCAAACACTGAAGCTTTCTTT. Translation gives CASRRPGQPNTEAFF.

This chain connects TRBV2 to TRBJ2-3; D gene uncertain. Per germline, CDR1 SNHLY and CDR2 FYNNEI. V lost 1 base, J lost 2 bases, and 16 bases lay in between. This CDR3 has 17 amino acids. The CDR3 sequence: CASSEVSLVYITDTQYF. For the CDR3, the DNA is TGTGCCAGCAGTGAAGTCTCCCTAGTTTATATCACAGATACGCAGTATTTT.